A single sample is the source of the 22 T cell receptor beta chains below, sequenced in a study of blood T cells in healthy people across ages. Alongside a J-beta primer mix, a sample-barcoded 5' primer served in a second PCR lasting about 6 to 12 cycles. TCRdb re-derived calls from the 5' RACE reads in MiXCR, one entry per CDR3 protein. Found here are about 1,600,000 distinct CDR3 sequences, approximately 42% of them singletons; the top ten hold 7.9%. The sequenced material came from blood. The receptors shown here come from a woman aged 18-30 years in good health.

The chain employs TRBV14 and TRBJ1-2; possibly TRBD1 for D (6 bases). Trimming cost V 0 bases and J 7 bases, with 12 bases left between them. Germline values: CDR1 SGHDN, CDR2 FVKESK. This CDR3 is built from 14 residues. In nucleotides, the CDR3 is TGTGCCAGCAGCCAAGAGATCGGGGGCGTTGGCTACACCTTC. This translates into CASSQEIGGVGYTF.

The rearrangement links TRBV10-3 to TRBJ2-5, with D perhaps TRBD1 (6 bases). V was shortened by 4 bases and J by 11 bases, with 20 bases between the two germline ends. The length of the CDR3 is 14 residues. Looked up from germline, CDR1 is ENHRY and CDR2 is SYGVKD. Written as DNA, the CDR3 is TGTGCCATCAGTGGGGACATTCACTACAATGAGCAGTACTTC. Amino acids: CAISGDIHYNEQYF.

The chain recombines TRBV6-1 with TRBJ1-1; 9 bases agree with TRBD1. The V gene end was trimmed by 10 bases and the J gene end by 4 bases; junction bases not matched to a gene: 7. Germline lookup yields CDR1 MNHNS and CDR2 SASEGT. The CDR3 runs 13 residues. The DNA for the CDR3 is TGTGCCACCCCGAGGGGACAGGGCACTGAAGCTTTCTTT. It specifies CATPRGQGTEAFF.

This clonotype was found a few times. The chain recombines TRBV9 with TRBJ2-3; D could derive from TRBD1 or TRBD2 (6 bases each). This CDR3 spans 16 amino acids. The germline V gene has CDR1 SGDLS and CDR2 YYNGEE. V was clipped by 0 bases and J by 2 bases, with 13 bases between them. The CDR3 region has the DNA TGTGCCAGCAGCGTAGTAGGGGGGTTGGTCACAGATACGCAGTATTTT. Its translation is CASSVVGGLVTDTQYF.

The rearrangement links TRBV7-2 to TRBJ2-7; 10 bases are shared with TRBD2. The CDR3 length is 16 residues. Germline V lookup: CDR1 SGHTA, CDR2 FQGNSA. J gave up 2 bases and V 2 bases, and 6 bases lay outside the gene matches. The CDR3 DNA reads TGTGCCAGCAGCTTATCCCTAGCGGGAGCCGCCTACGAGCAGTACTTC. As protein: CASSLSLAGAAYEQYF.

The chain employs TRBV5-5 and TRBJ2-1; unclear D gene. This CDR3 has 14 residues. Germline CDR1 and CDR2: SGHKS and YYEKEE (reference sequence). V was shortened by 0 bases and J by 5 bases, with 9 bases between the two germline ends. The CDR3 DNA sequence: TGTGCCAGCAGCTTGGTCGGTAGTGACAATGAGCAGTTCTTC. Translating it yields CASSLVGSDNEQFF.

The chain joins TRBV7-2 to TRBJ2-7; 7 bases match TRBD1. With V trimmed by 5 bases and J by 5 bases, 12 bases remained unmatched. The CDR3 contains 15 residues. Germline values: CDR1 SGHTA, CDR2 FQGNSA. CDR3 sequence reads: CASSPLDRASHEQYF. The CDR3 DNA is TGTGCCAGCAGCCCTCTTGACAGGGCATCCCACGAGCAGTACTTC.

The chain uses TRBV20-1 and TRBJ2-5; D might be TRBD1 (5 bases). Trimming removed 5 bases from V and 6 bases from J, with 13 bases in between. CDR1 and CDR2 from the germline V gene are DFQATT and SNEGSKA (reference sequence). The CDR3 runs 12 residues. CDR3: CSAQAGWKTQYF. The DNA for the CDR3 is TGCAGTGCTCAGGCAGGGTGGAAGACCCAGTACTTC.

This clonotype was recorded a few times. This chain connects TRBV12-3 or TRBV12-4 to TRBJ2-3; D call uncertain. Between the trimmed V and J ends, which lost 7 bases and 0 bases, there was a span of 11 bases. The CDR3 consists of 14 residues. The DNA of the CDR3 is TGTGCCAGCAAGTTGGGCGGAAGCACAGATACGCAGTATTTT. Protein product: CASKLGGSTDTQYF.

In its sample, this clonotype was seen once. It may be a read error: a sequence one base away is much more abundant. The chain joins TRBV10-3 to TRBJ1-1, with D possibly being TRBD1 (6 bases). Looked up from germline, CDR1 is ENHRY and CDR2 is SYGVKD. This CDR3 has 16 amino acids. V dropped 10 bases and J dropped 1 base, with 22 bases sitting between them. The CDR3 DNA reads as TGTGCCAGCCTGGAGGGGGTAGGGGACGGGAACACTGAAGCTTTCTTT. This sequence encodes CASLEGVGDGNTEAFF.

This clonotype was counted a few times. This CDR3 is CASSRRPEDTEAFF. The CDR3 DNA reads TGTGCCAGCAGCCGTCGACCAGAGGACACTGAAGCTTTCTTT. This chain links TRBV5-5 with TRBJ1-1; the D is unclear. V shed 4 bases and J shed 3 bases, with 13 bases lying between them. Germline CDR1 SGHKS, CDR2 YYEKEE (reference sequence). The CDR3 sequence is 14 residues long. The variable domain in full, with the rest retrieved from reference TRBV5-5 and TRBJ1-1, is DAGVTQSPTHLIKTRGQQVTLRCSPISGHKSVSWYQQVLGQGPQFIFQYYEKEERGRGNFPDRFSARQFPNYSSELNVNALLLGDSALYLCASSRRPEDTEAFFGQGTRLTVV.

For this clonotype: Compared with germline, one end of the junction differs, possibly owing to a read error. V gene TRBV6-5 combines with J gene TRBJ2-2; D may be TRBD1 (6 bases). The germline CDR1 and CDR2 sequences are MNHEY and SVGAGI. The CDR3 has 16 residues. In DNA, the CDR3 is TGTGCCAGCAGTTACCGTGGGGGCCGTTTGACCGGGGAGTTGTTTTTT. Its protein product is CASSYRGGRLTGELFF.

This chain uses TRBV7-3 with TRBJ2-1; the D gene is possibly TRBD2 (6 bases). V gave up 2 bases and J gave up 9 bases, with 14 bases separating them. The CDR3 is 14 residues long. Per germline, CDR1 SGHTA and CDR2 FQGTGA. CDR3 sequence reads: CASSLGSTSSEQFF. CDR3 DNA: TGTGCCAGCAGCTTAGGCTCGACTAGTTCTGAGCAGTTCTTC.

The chain carries TRBV11-2 and TRBJ2-3; tentative D call: TRBD1 (5 bases). Germline V gene sequence: CDR1 SGHAT, CDR2 FQNNGV. Trimming pared 5 bases from V and 5 bases from J, leaving 17 bases between. The CDR3 is 15 amino acids. Written as DNA, the CDR3 is TGTGCCAGCAGCCCAGGGATCCCTAGAGGAGATACGCAGTATTTT. This translates into CASSPGIPRGDTQYF.

The chain employs TRBV5-1 and TRBJ2-3; D is perhaps TRBD2 (6 bases). CDR3 size: 17 residues. Germline loops: CDR1 SGHRS, CDR2 YFSETQ. V lost 3 bases to trimming and J lost 2 bases, with 19 bases between them. The CDR3 region is CASSSTLSGSYTDTQYF. The CDR3 nucleotides are TGCGCCAGCAGCTCCACCCTGAGCGGGTCCTACACAGATACGCAGTATTTT.

The gene calls are TRBV3-1 and TRBJ2-2; TRBD2 might be the D (5 bases). Germline CDR1 is LGHDT and CDR2 is YNNKEL (reference sequence). CDR3 length: 17 residues. V was clipped by 0 bases and J by 3 bases, with 14 bases between them. Here the CDR3 reads CASSQDPGGGHTGELFF. The DNA of the CDR3 is TGTGCCAGCAGCCAAGATCCAGGCGGAGGCCACACCGGGGAGCTGTTTTTT.

This clonotype has just a few counts. The chain couples TRBV7-8 to TRBJ2-1; 12 bases are shared with TRBD2. From germline, CDR1 is SGHVS and CDR2 FQNEAQ. V was clipped by 1 base and J by 9 bases; unmatched bases: 7. The CDR3 loop spans 16 amino acids. The CDR3, as DNA: TGTGCCAGCAGCTTAGGCCCTAGCGGGGGGGCCGGTGAGCAGTTCTTC. Translation gives CASSLGPSGGAGEQFF.

The chain combines TRBV20-1 with TRBJ2-7; either TRBD1 or TRBD2 may fit D (6 bases each). Germline loops: CDR1 DFQATT, CDR2 SNEGSKA (reference sequence). This CDR3 has 13 amino acids. The V end lost 3 bases, the J end lost 10 bases, and 19 bases lay between the germline ends. Here the CDR3 reads CSASEVAPGAQYF. CDR3 DNA: TGCAGTGCTAGTGAAGTGGCCCCGGGGGCCCAGTACTTC.

V and J are TRBV4-1 and TRBJ2-7; D gene ambiguous. The CDR3 is made up of 13 amino acids. CDR1 is MGHRA and CDR2 is YSYEKL in the germline V gene. V lost 1 base to trimming and J lost 2 bases, with 6 bases between them. The CDR3 reads CASSQVITYEQYF. In DNA, the CDR3 is TGCGCCAGCAGCCAAGTTATAACCTACGAGCAGTACTTC.

Here the CDR3 reads CAGSKGVGAGKSTDTQYF. CDR3 bases: TGTGCCGGCAGCAAAGGGGTCGGAGCGGGGAAAAGCACAGATACGCAGTATTTT. The chain has TRBV21-1 and TRBJ2-3; TRBD2, the table's D call, lacks a check against the DNA. TRBV21-1 is listed as a pseudogene. This CDR3 comprises 18 residues.

J is TRBJ1-1 and V is TRBV18, with D possibly matching TRBD1 (6 bases). The CDR3 covers 17 residues. V gave up 1 base and J gave up 6 bases, with 21 bases separating them. Germline-derived CDR1 and CDR2 are KGHSH and LQKENI. The CDR3: CASSPQRTEGPTAEAFF. The CDR3 DNA is TGTGCCAGCTCACCACAGAGGACAGAGGGACCGACGGCTGAAGCTTTCTTT.

This clonotype has only a few counts. The V gene is TRBV20-1, the J gene TRBJ2-1; TRBD2 matches at 11 bases. The CDR3 has 15 residues. Germline V gene sequence: CDR1 DFQATT, CDR2 SNEGSKA (reference sequence). The V and J ends lost 2 bases and 6 bases, in that order; junction bases with no gene match: 6. The CDR3 coding sequence is TGCAGTGCTAGAATAGCGGGAGGGCCGCGCAATGAGCAGTTCTTC. Translated, it gives CSARIAGGPRNEQFF.